A selection of T cell receptor beta chains follows, all from one sample in a study of T cells in Graves' hyperthyroidism and ophthalmopathy. TCRdb reprocessed the multiplex PCR reads via MiXCR and lists one record per CDR3 protein. Among 250,000 or so distinct CDR3 sequences listed, around 17% were seen once. Input material: blood. These receptors all stem from a woman aged 18-30 years with Graves' ophthalmopathy. Both conserved end residues are part of each CDR3. The D gene is left open where the match is weak. Not all rows give a size; the values are once, few, many and, for expanded clones, a class.

abundance: .
d_gene: TRBD1
j_gene: TRBJ1-1
v_gene: TRBV4-3
CDR3aa: CASSLHRGPNTEAFF
CDR3nt: TGCGCCAGCAGCCTGCACAGGGGGCCGAACACTGAAGCTTTCTTT

abundance: many
d_gene: TRBD2
j_gene: TRBJ2-3
v_gene: TRBV11-3
CDR3aa: CASSRLSGGGSTDTQYF
CDR3nt: TGTGCCAGCAGCCGCCTTAGCGGGGGGGGGAGCACAGATACGCAGTATTTT

abundance: many
d_gene: .
j_gene: TRBJ2-4
v_gene: TRBV5-4
CDR3aa: CASSRTQENIQYF
CDR3nt: TGTGCCAGCAGCAGAACACAGGAAAACATTCAGTACTTC

abundance: many
d_gene: TRBD1
j_gene: TRBJ1-2
v_gene: TRBV6-1
CDR3aa: CASSPSTGTRDYGYTF
CDR3nt: TGTGCCAGCAGTCCTTCGACAGGGACAAGAGACTATGGCTACACCTTC

abundance: many
d_gene: TRBD1
j_gene: TRBJ2-3
v_gene: TRBV7-9
CDR3aa: CASSFTFDRVTDTQYF
CDR3nt: TGTGCCAGCAGTTTCACATTTGACAGGGTAACAGATACGCAGTATTTT

abundance: many
d_gene: TRBD2
j_gene: TRBJ2-4
v_gene: TRBV2
CDR3aa: CASSELAGGSEDIQYF
CDR3nt: TGTGCCAGCAGTGAACTAGCGGGGGGAAGCGAGGACATTCAGTACTTC

abundance: many
d_gene: TRBD2
j_gene: TRBJ2-3
v_gene: TRBV7-2
CDR3aa: CASAAGGSDTQYF
CDR3nt: TGTGCCAGCGCAGCGGGAGGCTCAGATACGCAGTATTTT

abundance: many
d_gene: .
j_gene: TRBJ2-1
v_gene: TRBV11-2
CDR3aa: CASSLGSEQFF
CDR3nt: TGTGCCAGCAGCTTAGGCAGTGAGCAGTTCTTC

abundance: few
d_gene: TRBD1
j_gene: TRBJ2-7
v_gene: TRBV12-3/TRBV12-4
CDR3aa: CASSSRQGTPYEQYF
CDR3nt: TGTGCCAGCAGTTCGAGACAGGGGACCCCCTACGAGCAGTACTTC

abundance: .
d_gene: TRBD1
j_gene: TRBJ1-6
v_gene: TRBV29-1
CDR3aa: CSASQGQENSPLHF
CDR3nt: TGCAGCGCCAGTCAGGGACAGGAGAATTCACCCCTCCACTTT

abundance: many
d_gene: TRBD2
j_gene: TRBJ2-1
v_gene: TRBV7-6
CDR3aa: CASSLGTSGGNEQFF
CDR3nt: TGTGCCAGCAGCCTAGGGACTAGCGGGGGTAATGAGCAGTTCTTC

abundance: many
d_gene: .
j_gene: TRBJ2-2
v_gene: TRBV6-6
CDR3aa: CASSYGQFNTGELFF
CDR3nt: TGTGCCAGCAGTTACGGCCAGTTTAACACCGGGGAGCTGTTTTTT

abundance: many
d_gene: TRBD1
j_gene: TRBJ1-1
v_gene: TRBV20-1
CDR3aa: CSAARGPLSNTEAFF
CDR3nt: TGCAGTGCCGCAAGGGGGCCTCTAAGCAACACTGAAGCTTTCTTT

abundance: many
d_gene: .
j_gene: TRBJ1-5
v_gene: TRBV27
CDR3aa: CASSFRGSQPQHF
CDR3nt: TGTGCCAGCAGTTTCAGGGGTTCTCAGCCCCAGCATTTT

abundance: many
d_gene: .
j_gene: TRBJ1-2
v_gene: TRBV3-1
CDR3aa: CASSQDDEGVGYTF
CDR3nt: TGTGCCAGCAGCCAAGATGACGAGGGTGTCGGCTACACCTTC

abundance: many
d_gene: TRBD2
j_gene: TRBJ2-3
v_gene: TRBV5-1
CDR3aa: CASSLALAGGPDTQYF
CDR3nt: TGCGCCAGCAGCTTGGCCTTAGCGGGAGGCCCAGATACGCAGTATTTT

abundance: many
d_gene: .
j_gene: TRBJ1-1
v_gene: TRBV7-9
CDR3aa: CASSSFPGADEAFF
CDR3nt: TGTGCCAGCAGCTCATTCCCGGGGGCTGATGAAGCTTTCTTT

abundance: .
d_gene: TRBD2
j_gene: TRBJ2-1
v_gene: TRBV4-3
CDR3aa: CTSSQAGTPFNEQFF
CDR3nt: TGCACCAGCAGCCAAGCGGGAACCCCTTTCAATGAGCAGTTCTTC

abundance: many
d_gene: .
j_gene: TRBJ1-3
v_gene: TRBV27
CDR3aa: CAILTSVYTIYF
CDR3nt: TGTGCCATACTAACCTCGGTATACACCATATATTTT

abundance: many
d_gene: .
j_gene: TRBJ2-4
v_gene: TRBV29-1
CDR3aa: CSVGVVNIQYF
CDR3nt: TGCAGCGTCGGGGTAGTGAACATTCAGTACTTC

abundance: .
d_gene: .
j_gene: TRBJ2-7
v_gene: TRBV10-2
CDR3aa: CASRTLGATGTPYEQYF
CDR3nt: TGCGCCAGCAGAACGCTGGGGGCGACGGGGACCCCCTACGAGCAGTACTTC

abundance: many
d_gene: TRBD2
j_gene: TRBJ2-7
v_gene: TRBV12-3/TRBV12-4
CDR3aa: CASKLSGGDLYEQYF
CDR3nt: TGTGCCAGCAAACTTAGCGGGGGGGACCTCTACGAGCAGTACTTC

abundance: .
d_gene: TRBD1
j_gene: TRBJ2-7
v_gene: TRBV6-5
CDR3aa: CASSYRTGGAGEQYF
CDR3nt: TGTGCCAGCAGTTACCGGACAGGGGGGGCGGGGGAGCAGTACTTC

abundance: many
d_gene: TRBD2
j_gene: TRBJ2-5
v_gene: TRBV7-9
CDR3aa: CASSLEASGAEETQYF
CDR3nt: TGTGCCAGCAGCTTAGAGGCTAGCGGCGCAGAAGAGACCCAGTACTTC

abundance: many
d_gene: TRBD2
j_gene: TRBJ2-1
v_gene: TRBV12-3/TRBV12-4
CDR3aa: CASSFRLAGDNEQFF
CDR3nt: TGTGCCAGCAGTTTTAGACTAGCGGGGGACAATGAGCAGTTCTTC

abundance: .
d_gene: .
j_gene: TRBJ1-2
v_gene: TRBV7-2
CDR3aa: CASSLVPGTQVNYGYTF
CDR3nt: TGTGCCAGCAGCTTAGTTCCCGGGACGCAGGTCAACTATGGCTACACCTTC

abundance: .
d_gene: TRBD2
j_gene: TRBJ2-5
v_gene: TRBV5-1
CDR3aa: CASSQDRRTSGGQVAQYF
CDR3nt: TGCGCCAGCAGCCAAGACAGGAGGACTAGCGGGGGGCAAGTGGCCCAGTACTTC

abundance: many
d_gene: TRBD2
j_gene: TRBJ2-3
v_gene: TRBV6-2/TRBV6-3
CDR3aa: CASRPTSGRWADTQYF
CDR3nt: TGTGCCAGCAGGCCAACTAGCGGGAGATGGGCAGATACGCAGTATTTT

abundance: many
d_gene: .
j_gene: TRBJ1-5
v_gene: TRBV5-1
CDR3aa: CASSLEAGDQPQHF
CDR3nt: TGCGCCAGCAGCTTGGAGGCAGGCGATCAGCCCCAGCATTTT

abundance: .
d_gene: TRBD2
j_gene: TRBJ2-2
v_gene: TRBV5-1
CDR3aa: CASSASLAGGFTGELFF
CDR3nt: TGCGCCAGCAGCGCCTCACTAGCGGGAGGCTTCACCGGGGAGCTGTTTTTT

abundance: many
d_gene: TRBD2
j_gene: TRBJ2-5
v_gene: TRBV13
CDR3aa: CASRILAGGRETQYF
CDR3nt: TGTGCCAGCAGGATCCTAGCGGGGGGCCGGGAGACCCAGTACTTC

abundance: many
d_gene: TRBD1
j_gene: TRBJ2-7
v_gene: TRBV11-2
CDR3aa: CASSLATGTGEYEQYF
CDR3nt: TGTGCCAGCAGCTTAGCGACCGGGACAGGGGAGTACGAGCAGTACTTC

abundance: many
d_gene: .
j_gene: TRBJ1-2
v_gene: TRBV28
CDR3aa: CASSGGEAGPNYGYTF
CDR3nt: TGTGCCAGCAGTGGAGGAGAAGCAGGGCCCAACTATGGCTACACCTTC

abundance: many
d_gene: .
j_gene: TRBJ1-6
v_gene: TRBV6-1
CDR3aa: CASSSVENSPLHF
CDR3nt: TGTGCCAGCAGTAGCGTCGAGAATTCACCCCTCCACTTT

abundance: many
d_gene: .
j_gene: TRBJ1-1
v_gene: TRBV12-3/TRBV12-4
CDR3aa: CASSRSGRAGPESAEAFF
CDR3nt: TGTGCCAGCAGCCGGAGTGGGCGTGCGGGGCCGGAGAGCGCTGAAGCTTTCTTT

abundance: many
d_gene: .
j_gene: TRBJ2-3
v_gene: TRBV20-1
CDR3aa: CSASLPWRTNTQYF
CDR3nt: TGCAGTGCTAGCCTCCCGTGGCGGACAAATACGCAGTATTTT

abundance: many
d_gene: TRBD1
j_gene: TRBJ2-7
v_gene: TRBV28
CDR3aa: CASSLHRGLSEQYF
CDR3nt: TGTGCCAGCAGTTTACACAGGGGGCTGAGCGAGCAGTACTTC

abundance: few
d_gene: TRBD1
j_gene: TRBJ2-7
v_gene: TRBV19
CDR3aa: CASEDRGTYEQYF
CDR3nt: TGTGCCAGTGAGGACAGGGGTACCTACGAGCAGTACTTC

abundance: .
d_gene: TRBD1
j_gene: TRBJ1-5
v_gene: TRBV20-1
CDR3aa: CSAMDREEQPQHF
CDR3nt: TGCAGTGCGATGGACAGGGAAGAACAGCCCCAGCATTTT

abundance: .
d_gene: TRBD2
j_gene: TRBJ2-3
v_gene: TRBV5-1
CDR3aa: CASSGGLAGPSTDTQYF
CDR3nt: TGCGCCAGCAGCGGGGGACTAGCGGGCCCTAGCACAGATACGCAGTATTTT

abundance: many
d_gene: .
j_gene: TRBJ1-1
v_gene: TRBV20-1
CDR3aa: CSARKGGSVEAFF
CDR3nt: TGCAGTGCTAGAAAAGGGGGGTCGGTTGAAGCTTTCTTT

abundance: many
d_gene: .
j_gene: TRBJ2-6
v_gene: TRBV19
CDR3aa: CASSMGPAGSGANVLTF
CDR3nt: TGTGCCAGTAGTATGGGACCGGCGGGCTCTGGGGCCAACGTCCTGACTTTC

abundance: many
d_gene: .
j_gene: TRBJ1-2
v_gene: TRBV28
CDR3aa: CASTPGRGDYGYTF
CDR3nt: TGTGCCAGCACTCCGGGGAGGGGCGACTATGGCTACACCTTC

abundance: many
d_gene: TRBD2
j_gene: TRBJ2-1
v_gene: TRBV24-1
CDR3aa: CATSDWGGRSYNEQFF
CDR3nt: TGTGCCACCAGTGATTGGGGAGGGCGCTCCTACAATGAGCAGTTCTTC

abundance: .
d_gene: .
j_gene: TRBJ1-1
v_gene: TRBV3-1
CDR3aa: CASSLSPRPPMNTEAFF
CDR3nt: TGTGCCAGCAGCCTTTCCCCCAGGCCACCCATGAACACTGAAGCTTTCTTT

abundance: many
d_gene: .
j_gene: TRBJ1-5
v_gene: TRBV7-9
CDR3aa: CASSLSSKSGNQPQHF
CDR3nt: TGTGCCAGCAGCCTATCCTCTAAATCGGGCAATCAGCCCCAGCATTTT

abundance: .
d_gene: TRBD1
j_gene: TRBJ1-2
v_gene: TRBV12-3/TRBV12-4
CDR3aa: CASRDRGHLGGGYTF
CDR3nt: TGTGCCAGCAGGGACAGGGGGCATCTTGGCGGCGGCTACACCTTC